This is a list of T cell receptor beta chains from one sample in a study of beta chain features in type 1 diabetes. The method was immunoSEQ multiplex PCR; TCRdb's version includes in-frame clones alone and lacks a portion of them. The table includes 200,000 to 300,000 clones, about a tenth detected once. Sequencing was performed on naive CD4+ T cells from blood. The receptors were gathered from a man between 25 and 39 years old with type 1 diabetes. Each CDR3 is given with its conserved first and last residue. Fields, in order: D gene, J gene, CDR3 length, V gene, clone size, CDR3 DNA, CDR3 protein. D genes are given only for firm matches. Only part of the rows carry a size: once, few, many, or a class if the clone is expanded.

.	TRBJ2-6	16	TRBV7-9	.	TGTGCCAGCAGCTTAGTGCGGGGGCCCGGGGCCAACGTCCTGACTTTC	CASSLVRGPGANVLTF
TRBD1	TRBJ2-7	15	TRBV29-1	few	TGCAGCGTTGGGGGTAAGGGGACAGGGACCAGCGAGCAGTACTTC	CSVGGKGTGTSEQYF
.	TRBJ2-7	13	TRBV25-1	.	TGTGCCAGCAGCAACGTTGGGGCAGGGGAGCAGTACTTC	CASSNVGAGEQYF
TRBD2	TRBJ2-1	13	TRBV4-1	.	TGCGCCAGTGGCCGGGACTACCCCAATGAGCAGTTCTTC	CASGRDYPNEQFF
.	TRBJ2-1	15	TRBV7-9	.	TGTGCCAGCAGCTACCCGGCTAGCTCCTACGCCGAGCAGTTCTTC	CASSYPASSYAEQFF
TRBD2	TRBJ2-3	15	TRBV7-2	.	TGTGCCAGCAGCCTTCAGCGGGGCAGGCAAGATACGCAGTATTTT	CASSLQRGRQDTQYF
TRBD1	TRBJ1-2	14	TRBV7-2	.	TGTGCCAGCAGCCCCGACAGGGGGCGCGATGGCTACACCTTC	CASSPDRGRDGYTF
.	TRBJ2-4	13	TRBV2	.	TGTGCCAGCACTTGGGGAGGGGGAAACATTCAGTACTTC	CASTWGGGNIQYF
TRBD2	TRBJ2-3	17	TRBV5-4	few	TGTGCCAGCAGCGTGGGCGGAGCGGGGGGCCGGAAAGATACGCAGTATTTT	CASSVGGAGGRKDTQYF
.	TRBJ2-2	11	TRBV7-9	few	TGTGCCAGCAGAGTCTACGGGGAGCTGTTTTTT	CASRVYGELFF
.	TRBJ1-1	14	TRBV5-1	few	TGCGCCAGCAGCTTGGGGGCAGGGAACACTGAAGCTTTCTTT	CASSLGAGNTEAFF
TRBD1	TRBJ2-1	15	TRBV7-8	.	TGTGCCAGCAGCTTTTCCACCGGGACAGGGGATATTGGGTTCTTC	CASSFSTGTGDIGFF
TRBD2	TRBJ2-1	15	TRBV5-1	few	TGCGCCAGCAGCCCCCCAGCGGGGGACTACAATGAGCAGTTCTTC	CASSPPAGDYNEQFF
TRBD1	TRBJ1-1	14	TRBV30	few	TGTGCCTGGAGTGTACGGACAGGGGCCACTGAAGCTTTCTTT	CAWSVRTGATEAFF
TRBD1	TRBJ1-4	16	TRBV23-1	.	TGCGCCAGCAGTCCTACCACAGGGGCCGCCGGTGAAAAACTGTTTTTT	CASSPTTGAAGEKLFF
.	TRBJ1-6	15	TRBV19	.	TGTGCCAGTAGCACCTGGGGGCAGGATAATTCACCCCTCCACTTT	CASSTWGQDNSPLHF
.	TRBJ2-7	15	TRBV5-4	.	TGTGCCAGCAGCTTGCAACAGGACATATCCTACGAGCAGTACTTC	CASSLQQDISYEQYF
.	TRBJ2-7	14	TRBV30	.	TGTGCCTGGAGTGTGGTCGGTAGCTCCTACGAGCAGTACTTC	CAWSVVGSSYEQYF
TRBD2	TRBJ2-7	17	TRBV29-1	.	TGCAGCGTTAAACGTCGAATACGTAGCGGGGTTGAGTCCGAGCAGTACTTC	CSVKRRIRSGVESEQYF
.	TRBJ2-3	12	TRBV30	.	TGTGCCTGGAGCGCAGGGGCGGATACGCAGTATTTT	CAWSAGADTQYF
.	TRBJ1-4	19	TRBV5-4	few	TGTGCCAGCAGCCAAACCGACAGCAACTTTTTTGCAACTAATGAAAAACTGTTTTTT	CASSQTDSNFFATNEKLFF
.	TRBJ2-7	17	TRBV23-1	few	TGCGCCAGCGCCCCGCCCCTCCGACAGGTGAAAAGGTACGAGCAGTACTTC	CASAPPLRQVKRYEQYF
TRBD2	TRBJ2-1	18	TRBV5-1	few	TGCGCCAGCAGCTCTTCCATTAGCGGGGGGGCCTCCTACAATGAGCAGTTCTTC	CASSSSISGGASYNEQFF
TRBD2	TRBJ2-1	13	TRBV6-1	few	TGTGCCAGCAGTGCAAGCGGGGCCCGCGAGCAGTTCTTC	CASSASGAREQFF
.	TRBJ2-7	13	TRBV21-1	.	TGTGCCGGACTAGCGGGGGGTGAAAGTGAGCAGTACTTC	CAGLAGGESEQYF
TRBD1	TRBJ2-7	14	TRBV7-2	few	TGTGCCAGCAGCCGGGACAGGGGGCATTACGAGCAGTACTTC	CASSRDRGHYEQYF
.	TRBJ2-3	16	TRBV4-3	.	TGCGCCAGCAGCCAAGTTGGAGTTGGATGGACAGATACGCAGTATTTT	CASSQVGVGWTDTQYF
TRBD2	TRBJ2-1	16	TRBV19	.	TGTGCCAGTAAAAAATCCAGCGGGGCCGCCTACAATGAGCAGTTCTTC	CASKKSSGAAYNEQFF
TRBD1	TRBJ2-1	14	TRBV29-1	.	TGCAGCGTCCGGGACAGGGCCTCCTACAATGAGCAGTTCTTC	CSVRDRASYNEQFF
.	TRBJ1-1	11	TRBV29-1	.	TGCAGCGCTCAGCGGAACACTGAAGCTTTCTTT	CSAQRNTEAFF
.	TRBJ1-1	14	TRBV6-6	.	TGTGCCAGCAGTTACTCCTTTATGAACACTGAAGCTTTCTTT	CASSYSFMNTEAFF
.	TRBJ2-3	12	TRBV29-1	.	TGCAGCGGATCGACGGAGACAGATACGCAGTATTTT	CSGSTETDTQYF
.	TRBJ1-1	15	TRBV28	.	TGTGCCAGCAGTTCGGGGGGGCGAGGAGGGACTGAAGCTTTCTTT	CASSSGGRGGTEAFF